The next 6 T cell receptor beta chains were all read from a single sample in a study of T cell responses to AZD1222 COVID-19 vaccine. TCRdb's table, derived via immunoSEQ multiplex PCR, lists solely in-frame clones and lacks some. Of more than 85,000 clones listed, around 87% are singletons. The material sequenced was peripheral blood, taken 28 days after the second AZD1222 dose. These receptors all stem from an adult who received the AZD1222 COVID-19 vaccine.

The chain has TRBV5-4 and TRBJ2-5; 11 positions agree with TRBD1. V lost 4 bases and J lost 5; bases outside the gene matches: 7. The CDR3 loop spans 15 amino acids. Germline-derived CDR1 and CDR2 are SGHNT and YYREEE (reference sequence). CDR3 residues: CASSGPDRGRETQYF. The CDR3 nucleotides are TGTGCCAGCAGCGGCCCGGACAGGGGGCGGGAGACCCAGTACTTC.

The rearrangement uses TRBV14 and TRBJ1-1; D unclear. CDR1 is SGHDN, CDR2 FVKESK, per germline. The CDR3 extends over 15 amino acids. The ends were cut back, 4 bases at V and 1 base at J, with 13 bases in the middle. This CDR3 reads CASSLRGGSNTEAFF. Here the CDR3 DNA reads TGTGCCAGCAGCCTCCGAGGAGGATCGAACACTGAAGCTTTCTTT. Complete variable domain (other parts from reference TRBV14 and TRBJ1-1): EAGVTQFPSHSVIEKGQTVTLRCDPISGHDNLYWYRRVMGKEIKFLLHFVKESKQDESGMPNNRFLAERTGGTYSTLKVQPAELEDSGVYFCASSLRGGSNTEAFFGQGTRLTVV.

This chain joins TRBV18 and TRBJ1-1; tentatively, D is TRBD1 (6 bases). This CDR3 spans 14 amino acids. Trimming stripped 0 bases from V and 6 bases from J, with 11 bases between. CDR1 and CDR2 (germline): KGHSH, LQKENI. CDR3 region: CASSPPQGRAEAFF. The DNA of the CDR3 is TGTGCCAGCTCACCACCACAGGGAAGGGCTGAAGCTTTCTTT.

The chain carries TRBV5-1 and TRBJ1-3; TRBD1 might be the D (6 bases). Trimming shortened V by 5 bases and J by 1 base, and 13 bases separated the two germline ends. Per the germline V gene, CDR1 is SGHRS and CDR2 is YFSETQ. This CDR3 is built from 15 residues. CDR3 residues: CASSRDTNSGNTIYF. CDR3 bases: TGCGCCAGCAGTAGGGACACTAATTCTGGAAACACCATATATTTT.

V usage is TRBV19 and J usage is TRBJ1-5, with 10 bases aligning to TRBD1. The CDR3 has 16 residues. V was pared by 4 bases and J by 3 bases, with 6 bases of the junction left unmatched. The V gene's germline CDR1 is LNHDA and CDR2 SQIVND (reference sequence). The CDR3: CASSTRDRGSNQPQHF. The CDR3 DNA follows: TGTGCCAGTAGTACGAGGGACAGGGGCTCCAATCAGCCCCAGCATTTT.

The rearrangement links TRBV5-1 to TRBJ1-6; no reliable D call. V lost 5 bases to trimming and J lost 7 bases, with 10 bases between them. This CDR3 is built from 13 residues. The germline V gene encodes CDR1 SGHRS and CDR2 YFSETQ. CDR3: CASRPEANSPLHF. The CDR3 region has the DNA TGCGCCAGCAGGCCCGAGGCCAATTCACCCCTCCACTTT.